This T cell receptor beta chain was captured in a study of blood T cell repertoires in COVID-19. About the research overall: T cells, B-cell-depleted T cells, or PBMCs supplied cDNA or gDNA.

This CDR3 has 11 residues. The germline gives CDR1 GTSNPN, CDR2 SVGIG (reference sequence). Trimming left V 5 bases short and J 5 bases short, with 9 bases between. This clone came up once. Here immunoSEQ multiplex PCR was the method, and the copy in TCRdb shows in-frame clones only, minus some. This table holds 88,000 or so clones, about 85% found once. V usage is TRBV30 and J usage is TRBJ2-5, with D unresolved. This receptor was obtained from a man in his sixties with acute or convalescent COVID-19. Sequenced input: peripheral blood. CDR3 coding DNA: TGTGCCTGGGCCCCGTCGGAGACCCAGTACTTC. Protein sequence: CAWAPSETQYF. Based on the CDR3 plus reference TRBV30 and TRBJ2-5, the full variable domain is SQTIHQWPATLVQPVGSPLSLECTVEGTSNPNLYWYRQAAGRGLQLLFYSVGIGQISSEVPQNLSASRPQDRQFILSSKKLLLSDSGFYLCAWAPSETQYFGPGTRLLVL.